A single sample gave rise to the 26 T cell receptor beta chains below, sequenced in a study of a mutant IDH1 vaccine in newly diagnosed glioma. The time point here: week 11, during vaccination. In every dose of vaccine, 300 ug of mutant IDH1 20-mer peptide was given alongside topical imiquimod. Their antigen targets remain unknown. Sequencing was performed with immunoSEQ multiplex PCR; in TCRdb, only in-frame clones are kept and a portion is missing. The table shows some 120,000 clones, with around 77% occurring only once. The sequencing used PBMCs, collected from a glioma patient whose treatment included an IDH1 peptide vaccine. The receptors originated from a man aged 40-50 years with glioma.

The chain uses TRBV7-9 and TRBJ2-7; 8 positions match TRBD2. Trimming took 1 base from V and 3 from J; bases not matched to a gene: 5. There are 15 residues in the CDR3. Looked up from germline, CDR1 is SEHNR and CDR2 is FQNEAQ (reference sequence). The CDR3 reads CASSLVSGTIYEQYF. CDR3 in DNA: TGTGCCAGCAGCTTAGTTAGCGGGACCATCTACGAGCAGTACTTC.

The rearrangement uses TRBV6-1 and TRBJ2-7, with TRBD2 matching over 11 bases. Germline V CDR1 and CDR2: MNHNS, SASEGT. The CDR3 is 15 residues long. After removal of 2 bases from V and 2 bases from J, the junction contained 2 bases not matched to a gene. CDR3 sequence (DNA): TGTGCCAGCAGTGAACTAGCGGGAGGACCCTACGAGCAGTACTTC. Translating it yields CASSELAGGPYEQYF.

V usage is TRBV18 and J usage is TRBJ2-7; TRBD1 matches 7 bases. The J segment lost 9 bases and the V segment lost 3 bases, leaving 5 bases of the junction unmatched. This CDR3 contains 12 residues. Germline V gives CDR1 KGHSH, CDR2 LQKENI. The CDR3 coding sequence is TGTGCCAGCTCACCCGGGGACAGTGGGCAGTACTTC. Its protein is CASSPGDSGQYF.

The J gene is TRBJ2-1, the V gene TRBV11-2; D call uncertain. CDR3 length: 13 residues. Germline V gene data show CDR1 as SGHAT and CDR2 as FQNNGV. Trimming took 10 bases from V and 3 from J, leaving 13 bases between them. As DNA, the CDR3 is TGTGCCACCGGACGAGACGACTACAATGAGCAGTTCTTC. Its translation: CATGRDDYNEQFF. The entire variable domain, with the rest obtained from reference TRBV11-2 and TRBJ2-1, is as follows: EAGVAQSPRYKIIEKRQSVAFWCNPISGHATLYWYQQILGQGPKLLIQFQNNGVVDDSQLPKDRFSAERLKGVDSTLKIQPAKLEDSAVYLCATGRDDYNEQFFGPGTRLTVL.

The sample holds one count of this clone. This chain joins TRBV19 and TRBJ2-5, with 12 positions matching TRBD2. This CDR3 contains 17 residues. Germline V gene data show CDR1 as LNHDA and CDR2 as SQIVND (reference sequence). V gave up 5 bases and J gave up 4 bases; unmatched junction bases: 11. Here the CDR3 DNA reads TGTGCCAGTAGTGTGGGACTAGCGGGTCCAATAGGAGAGACCCAGTACTTC. Protein sequence: CASSVGLAGPIGETQYF.

The V and J genes are TRBV21-1 and TRBJ2-7. TRBV21-1 is assigned pseudogene status. The CDR3 totals 14 residues. Written as DNA, the CDR3 is TGTGCCAGCAGCAAGGGTTCCTTTGCCTACGAGCAGTACTTC. This sequence encodes CASSKGSFAYEQYF.

This clone has only a few counts. The chain employs TRBV30 and TRBJ1-3; no firm D call. Trimming removed 3 bases at V and 0 bases at J, with 15 bases between. Germline-derived CDR1 and CDR2 are GTSNPN and SVGIG (reference sequence). This CDR3 contains 16 residues. Here the CDR3 DNA reads TGTGCCTGGAGAGAAGTTAAGGGTTACTCTGGAAACACCATATATTTT. Translating it yields CAWREVKGYSGNTIYF.

CDR3 in amino acids: CASSDGLADLYEQYF. The CDR3 region has the DNA TGTGCCAGCAGTGACGGGCTAGCGGACCTCTACGAGCAGTACTTC. V is TRBV6-4 and J is TRBJ2-7; 7 nucleotides line up with TRBD2. The germline V gene encodes CDR1 MRHNA and CDR2 SNTAGT. V dropped 2 bases and J dropped 3; count of bases not matched to a gene: 7. The CDR3 spans 15 residues.

This CDR3 is CASSRRQVANTGELFF. DNA for the CDR3: TGCGCCAGCAGCCGCAGACAGGTAGCGAACACCGGGGAGCTGTTTTTT. The chain joins TRBV5-1 to TRBJ2-2, with D possibly TRBD1 on 6 matching bases. V was shortened by 4 bases and J by 0 bases, with 13 bases between the two germline ends. Germline V lookup: CDR1 SGHRS, CDR2 YFSETQ. This CDR3 region has 16 residues.

V is TRBV7-8 and J is TRBJ1-2; D gene unclear. Trimming shortened V by 4 bases and J by 4 bases, and 16 bases separated the two germline ends. This CDR3 has 15 residues. The V gene's germline CDR1 is SGHVS and CDR2 FQNEAQ. In nucleotides, the CDR3 is TGTGCCAGCAGCTCCCGGGCCGCGAACTTCTATGGCTACACCTTC. As protein: CASSSRAANFYGYTF.

This chain uses TRBV6-6 with TRBJ2-7; 7 nucleotides align to TRBD1. This CDR3 is built from 15 residues. Losses at the gene ends were 0 bases for V and 4 bases for J; bases not matched to a gene: 6. In germline, CDR1 is MNHNY, CDR2 SVGAGI (reference sequence). The CDR3 here is CASSYSPDRDYEQYF. CDR3 DNA sequence: TGTGCCAGCAGTTACTCTCCCGACAGGGATTACGAGCAGTACTTC.

V and J are TRBV6-4 and TRBJ2-7; 10 bases fit TRBD1. Germline V gene sequence: CDR1 MRHNA, CDR2 SNTAGT. The V segment lost 4 bases and the J segment 2 bases; nucleotides outside the gene matches: 2. This CDR3 comprises 14 residues. The CDR3 bases are TGTGCCAGCAGTGCCGGACAGGGGGCCTACGAGCAGTACTTC. Translation: CASSAGQGAYEQYF.

This sequence joins TRBV28 and TRBJ2-7; 13 bases match TRBD2. The CDR3 is made up of 17 amino acids. Germline CDR1 MDHEN, CDR2 SYDVKM. Trimming cost V 1 base and J 5 bases; bases outside gene matches: 8. This CDR3 reads CASSLSGLAGAYDEQYF. CDR3 DNA sequence: TGTGCCAGCAGTTTATCCGGACTAGCGGGAGCCTATGACGAGCAGTACTTC.

The chain has TRBV29-1 and TRBJ2-5, with D possibly matching TRBD1 (6 bases). Germline lookup yields CDR1 SQVTM and CDR2 ANQGSEA. There are 12 residues in the CDR3. The V gene lost 6 bases and the J gene lost 3 bases, with 11 bases spanning the gap. DNA for the CDR3: TGCAGCGTGTCGGACAGAAAAGAGACCCAGTACTTC. This encodes CSVSDRKETQYF. Full variable domain (remainder filled in from reference TRBV29-1 and TRBJ2-5): SAVISQKPSRDICQRGTSLTIQCQVDSQVTMMFWYRQQPGQSLTLIATANQGSEATYESGFVIDKFPISRPNLTFSTLTVSNMSPEDSSIYLCSVSDRKETQYFGPGTRLLVL.

The chain uses TRBV28 and TRBJ2-3, with TRBD2 as a possible D gene (6 bases). The V end was cut by 3 bases, the J end by 4 bases, with 23 bases between. Germline V gene sequence: CDR1 MDHEN, CDR2 SYDVKM. CDR3 length equals 18 residues. Here the CDR3 DNA reads TGTGCCAGCAGTTTGGAGGGGTCAGAAGCACAATGGGCAGATACGCAGTATTTT. The encoded protein is CASSLEGSEAQWADTQYF.

The chain's CDR3 is CASSLAPGPYNEREQFF. The CDR3 DNA follows: TGTGCCAGCAGCTTAGCACCGGGACCGTATAATGAGAGAGAGCAGTTCTTC. The V call is TRBV7-2, the J call TRBJ2-1, with D possibly being TRBD1 or TRBD2 (5 bases each). CDR1 is SGHTA and CDR2 is FQGNSA in the germline V gene. The CDR3 has 17 residues. The germline V and J ends were trimmed by 0 bases and 10 bases, with 22 bases remaining between them.

The CDR3 region has the DNA TGTGCCAGCAGTTACTACAGGGGGGGCCAAGAGACCCAGTACTTC. Amino acids: CASSYYRGGQETQYF. The chain uses TRBV6-6 and TRBJ2-5; D is possibly TRBD1 (8 bases). With 1 base removed from V and 1 base from J, the gap between germline ends came to 10 bases. Per the germline V gene, CDR1 is MNHNY and CDR2 is SVGAGI (reference sequence). This CDR3 spans 15 amino acids.

This clone was picked up a small number of times. This chain joins TRBV27 and TRBJ1-6; D gene uncertain. This CDR3 comprises 12 residues. In germline, CDR1 is MNHEY, CDR2 SMNVEV (reference sequence). Trimming shortened V by 5 bases and J by 10 bases, and 9 bases separated the two germline ends. This chain's CDR3 is CASSPPSSPLHF. CDR3 nucleotide sequence: TGTGCCAGCAGTCCCCCGAGCTCACCCCTCCACTTT.

The chain recombines TRBV28 with TRBJ1-2; D may be TRBD1 (6 bases). This CDR3 region has 15 residues. Germline V lookup: CDR1 MDHEN, CDR2 SYDVKM. The V end was cut by 4 bases, the J end by 4 bases, with 16 bases between. CDR3 sequence: CASSSLPGTPYGYTF. In nucleotides, the CDR3 is TGTGCCAGCAGTTCCCTTCCCGGGACACCCTATGGCTACACCTTC.

The chain uses TRBV11-3 and TRBJ2-2, with a weak D call TRBD2 (6 bases). Trimming shortened V by 5 bases and J by 4 bases, and 14 bases separated the two germline ends. Germline values: CDR1 SGHNT, CDR2 YENEEA. CDR3 size: 15 residues. The CDR3 region has the DNA TGTGCCAGCAGCACATGGCGGGGAGGCACCGGGGAGCTGTTTTTT. It specifies CASSTWRGGTGELFF.

The chain recombines TRBV7-2 with TRBJ1-1, with 8 bases fitting TRBD1. With 5 bases clipped from V and 6 bases from J, the junction kept 11 bases outside the gene matches. The V gene's germline CDR1 is SGHTA and CDR2 FQGNSA. The CDR3 has 15 amino acids. This CDR3 reads CASSTQSGGLAEAFF. The CDR3 DNA follows: TGTGCCAGCAGCACTCAATCAGGGGGCTTAGCTGAAGCTTTCTTT.

This clone came up once. J is TRBJ2-3 and V is TRBV5-1; D is perhaps TRBD2 (6 bases). The CDR3 is 15 amino acids. The ends were cut back, 6 bases at V and 1 base at J, with 15 bases in the middle. Germline loops: CDR1 SGHRS, CDR2 YFSETQ. The CDR3 bases are TGCGCCAGCATCCAACTGGGGGGAGGCACAGATACGCAGTATTTT. Its protein is CASIQLGGGTDTQYF.

The chain combines TRBV5-1 with TRBJ2-1; D uncertain. Trimming took off 0 bases at V and 6 bases at J, with 10 bases between the two ends. The length of the CDR3 is 14 residues. Germline-derived CDR1 and CDR2 are SGHRS and YFSETQ. CDR3 nucleotide sequence: TGCGCCAGCAGCTTGGAAGGAGCAGGCAATGAGCAGTTCTTC. Amino acid sequence: CASSLEGAGNEQFF.

V is TRBV27 and J is TRBJ2-6; D remains ambiguous. V was clipped by 8 bases and J by 1 base, with 9 bases between them. Germline loops: CDR1 MNHEY, CDR2 SMNVEV (reference sequence). The CDR3 is 14 residues long. CDR3 sequence reads: CASSEHSGANVLTF. CDR3 bases: TGTGCCAGCTCTGAGCATTCTGGGGCCAACGTCCTGACTTTC.

The chain employs TRBV15 and TRBJ2-2; TRBD1 agrees at 8 bases. The CDR3 loop spans 16 amino acids. V trimming: 2 bases; J trimming: 5 bases; junction bases outside the gene matches: 7. CDR1 is LNHNV, CDR2 YYDKDF, per germline (reference sequence). The CDR3 region has the DNA TGTGCCACCAGCAGAAGTAACAGGGGGTATACCGGGGAGCTGTTTTTT. Translating gives CATSRSNRGYTGELFF.

The genes are TRBV5-1 and TRBJ1-4, with D tentatively TRBD1 (5 bases). The V end was cut by 0 bases, the J end by 2 bases, with 11 bases between. The CDR3 covers 16 residues. Germline assignment: CDR1 SGHRS and CDR2 YFSETQ. In DNA form, the CDR3 reads TGCGCCAGCAGCTTGGGGGGGACCGCTACTAATGAAAAACTGTTTTTT. Protein sequence: CASSLGGTATNEKLFF.